This record concerns one TCR beta chain sequence. This clonotype has a handful of counts. This clone's antigen is unknown. No quality values exist for individual bases; no much larger clone is one base distant. To demonstrate the VDJtools post-analysis software, TCR beta repertoires were profiled from the peripheral blood of more than ten young patients with multiple sclerosis. The patients with multiple sclerosis were children and adolescents between about 6 and 17 years of age. The sample comes from a study of post-analysis software for immune sequencing data (dated by TCRdb to 2015 to 2017). Background for the entire study: Disease courses on record covered relapsing-remitting, secondary progressive and progressive-relapsing multiple sclerosis, though some patients had no subtype annotation. The patient repertoires were set against under 12 previously published healthy control repertoires from donors whose ages ranged from roughly 6 to 27 years. A subset of samples was prepared in parallel using single-end sample barcoding, then pooled and co-amplified after Illumina adapter ligation.

Broader findings and caveats from the paper: Direct clustering with F measure showed strong co-clustering of samples prepared in the same batch, prompting a batch-effect correction. Multiple sclerosis patients had significantly lower normalized Chao1 diversity than controls, a result that suggests substantial peripheral T-cell clonal expansion. The multiple sclerosis patient group was slightly younger than the control group. Roughly 5 TRBV segments, including TRBV5-6, TRBV5-1 and TRBV20-1, were significantly more frequent in patients than controls.

Library preparation was by PCR. Sequencing instrument: Illumina HiSeq 2500. To reduce PCR and sequencing biases, unique molecular identifiers were incorporated into the TCR beta cDNA libraries. About 0.5 million cDNA molecules were obtained for every 1 to 10 million input T cells, so each molecule roughly corresponded to one T cell. The patient libraries were prepared and sequenced with the same protocol used for the earlier healthy control dataset. Within a given batch, samples were prepared together, multiplexed and sequenced on the same HiSeq lane. In the paper's pipeline: MIGEC handled the raw barcoded reads, throwing out single-read molecular identifier groups before consensus assembly and CDR3 extraction. VDJtools was used for post-analysis of the clonotype tables, with diversity normalized by down-sampling every dataset to the smallest sample size. In repertoire overlap clustering, CDR3 amino acid sequences, but not nucleotide sequences, were matched to correct batch-related cross-sample contamination. TCRdb reran the public reads through fastp at Q25 and MiXCR, keeping productive beta chains. Every CDR3 protein is listed once, alongside the most common genes and DNA of its rows. These V and J calls derive from TCRdb rather than the authors' analysis. A total of fewer than 700,000 distinct CDR3 sequences appear in this sample, about 40% of them only once. The top ten hold more than 1.5% of the sample.

Trimming removed 4 bases from V and 6 bases from J, leaving 15 bases between the germline ends. Taken from cysteine to phenylalanine, the CDR3 has 15 residues. The DNA shown is the 45-base CDR3, in frame from base 1. The germline V gene sets CDR1 to KGHDR and CDR2 to SFDVKD. The sequence was collected from a girl aged 5 to 17 with multiple sclerosis. The V and J segments used are TRBV24-1 and TRBJ2-1, and TRBD2 may be the D gene, going by 7 matching bases. The material sequenced was blood. The nucleotide sequence is given as TGTGCCACCAGTGACCCTGGGGGGGCGCCCAATGAGCAGTTCTTC. This yields the protein CATSDPGGAPNEQFF.